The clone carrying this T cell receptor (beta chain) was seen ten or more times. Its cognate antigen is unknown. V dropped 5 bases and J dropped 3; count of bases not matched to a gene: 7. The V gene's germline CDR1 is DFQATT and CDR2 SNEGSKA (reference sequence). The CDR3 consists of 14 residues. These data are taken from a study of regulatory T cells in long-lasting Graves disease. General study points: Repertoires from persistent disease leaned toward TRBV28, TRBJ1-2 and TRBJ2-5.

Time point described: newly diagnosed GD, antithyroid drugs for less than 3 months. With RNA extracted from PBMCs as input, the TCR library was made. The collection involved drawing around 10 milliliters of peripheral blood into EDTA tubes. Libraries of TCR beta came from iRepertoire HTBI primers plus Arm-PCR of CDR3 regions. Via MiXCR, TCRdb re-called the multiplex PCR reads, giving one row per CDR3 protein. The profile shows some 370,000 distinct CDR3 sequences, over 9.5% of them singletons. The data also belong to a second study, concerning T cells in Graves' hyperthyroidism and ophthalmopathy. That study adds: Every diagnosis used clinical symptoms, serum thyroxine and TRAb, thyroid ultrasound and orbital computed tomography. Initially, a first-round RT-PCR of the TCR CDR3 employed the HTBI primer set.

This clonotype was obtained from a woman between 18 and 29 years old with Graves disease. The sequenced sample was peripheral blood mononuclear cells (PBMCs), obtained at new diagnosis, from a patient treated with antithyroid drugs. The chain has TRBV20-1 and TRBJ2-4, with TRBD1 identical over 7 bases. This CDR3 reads CSAWDSTIKNIQYF. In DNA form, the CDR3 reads TGCAGTGCTTGGGACAGTACAATCAAAAACATTCAGTACTTC.